A selection of T cell receptor beta chains follows, all from one sample in a study of T cell responses to AZD1222 COVID-19 vaccine. Clones were sequenced by immunoSEQ multiplex PCR, and TCRdb holds only the in-frame ones, with some missing. The sample contains under 250,000 clones, 85% to 95% of which appear only once. Sequences were derived from peripheral blood, sampled on day 0 of MenACWY control vaccination. The source is an adult in good health. Both conserved end residues are part of each CDR3. The D gene is left open where the match is weak. Not every row has a clone size; where given, it reads once, few, many or a size class.

D gene,V gene,clone size,J gene,CDR3 DNA,CDR3 protein
.,TRBV2,.,TRBJ1-5,TGTGCCAGCAGGGGACAAACCGGAGGTCAGCCCCAGCATTTT,CASRGQTGGQPQHF
.,TRBV29-1,.,TRBJ2-5,TGCAGCGTTGAAGGACCCCAACAAGAGACCCAGTACTTC,CSVEGPQQETQYF
.,TRBV11-2,.,TRBJ2-2,TGTGCCAGCAGCTTAGATCCTTCTCCCTTCGGGGAGCTGTTTTTT,CASSLDPSPFGELFF
.,TRBV19,.,TRBJ1-1,TGTGCCAGTTCGAAGGGCCACACTGAAGCTTTCTTT,CASSKGHTEAFF
TRBD2,TRBV28,once,TRBJ2-5,TGTGCCAGCAGTGTAGCGGGGATCGACCAAGAGACCCAGTACTTC,CASSVAGIDQETQYF
.,TRBV6-4,.,TRBJ1-6,TGTGCCAGCAGTGACGTTCATAATTCACCCCTCCACTTT,CASSDVHNSPLHF
.,TRBV2,medium-sized,TRBJ2-1,TGTGCCAGCAGTGAATATCTGAGGGGGGGAAATGAGCAGTTCTTC,CASSEYLRGGNEQFF
TRBD1,TRBV19,.,TRBJ1-1,TGTGCCAGTAGACCTACAGGACAGGGAAGATCAGAAGCTTTCTTT,CASRPTGQGRSEAFF
.,TRBV2,.,TRBJ1-2,TGTGCCAGCAGTGTCCACATAGACGGCTACACCTTC,CASSVHIDGYTF
.,TRBV5-4,.,TRBJ2-2,TGTGCCAGCAGCTTGGGGGGCTGGGAGCTGTTTTTT,CASSLGGWELFF
TRBD1,TRBV5-4,.,TRBJ2-3,TGTGCCAGCAGCCCCACCAGGGACAGGATCGCAGATACGCAGTATTTT,CASSPTRDRIADTQYF
TRBD1,TRBV2,.,TRBJ2-5,TGTGCCAGCAGTGGGGGTCAGGGGGTCCTCAGGGGCGAGACCCAGTACTTC,CASSGGQGVLRGETQYF
TRBD1,TRBV5-1,few,TRBJ1-2,TGCGCCAGCAGATTTGGGACAGGGGGGAGCTATGGCTACACCTTC,CASRFGTGGSYGYTF
.,TRBV6-4,.,TRBJ1-6,TGTGCCAGCAGCCCAGCCGGGGGTAATTCACCCCTCCACTTT,CASSPAGGNSPLHF
.,TRBV5-4,.,TRBJ1-1,TGTGCCAGCAGCTTGGCGGGATCGAACACTGAAGCTTTCTTT,CASSLAGSNTEAFF
.,TRBV20-1,.,TRBJ1-2,TGCAGTGCTTCCCATAACTATGGCTACACCTTC,CSASHNYGYTF
TRBD1,TRBV19,.,TRBJ1-5,TGTGCCAGTAGTCTCGGGACAGGCAATCAGCCCCAGCATTTT,CASSLGTGNQPQHF
.,TRBV4-3,.,TRBJ1-4,TGCGCCAGCAGCCAGGGCTCCGGGAGTACGCGCGAAAAACTGTTTTTT,CASSQGSGSTREKLFF
TRBD1,TRBV5-1,.,TRBJ1-2,TGCGCCAGCAGCCGGACACCGACAGGGACAGGGACCGACGGCTACACCTTC,CASSRTPTGTGTDGYTF
.,TRBV18,.,TRBJ2-7,TGTGCCAGCTCGCTCGCAGGGATATCAACCTACGAGCAGTACTTC,CASSLAGISTYEQYF
.,TRBV6-2/TRBV6-3,once,TRBJ1-6,TGTGCCAGCAGTTACTGGTCAGGGAACAATAATTCACCCCTCCACTTT,CASSYWSGNNNSPLHF